This TCR beta chain was documented in a study of cytomegalovirus exposure and HLA in healthy donors. Use of 60 Vbeta and 13 Jbeta primers characterized the PCR. Libraries were prepared by immunoSEQ multiplex PCR; TCRdb keeps only in-frame clonotypes and omits some of them. The repertoire holds fewer than 200,000 clones, roughly nine tenths seen once, with approximately 0.23% in the top ten. Sequencing was performed on PBMCs. This TCR came from a girl less than two years old in good health and CMV-seronegative.

The CDR3 here is CASSVGAGSSLGTDTQYF. The CDR3 DNA is TGTGCCAGCAGCGTAGGAGCGGGATCCTCTCTAGGCACAGATACGCAGTATTTT. This sequence joins TRBV9 and TRBJ2-3, with 7 bases matching TRBD2. Trimming removed 0 bases from V and 1 base from J; junction bases left unmatched: 11. There are 18 residues in the CDR3. Germline V CDR1 and CDR2: SGDLS, YYNGEE.